Each of the 10 T cell receptor beta chains below was sequenced from the same sample in a study of blood T cell repertoires in COVID-19. Produced via immunoSEQ multiplex PCR; TCRdb's table is partial and in-frame only. The data hold around 230,000 clones, with 86% observed a single time. The sequencing input was PBMCs or T cells enriched from blood (not recorded which). All receptors come from a middle-aged woman with acute COVID-19.

J is TRBJ2-1 and V is TRBV7-3; possible D gene TRBD2, 5 bases. Germline V gene data show CDR1 as SGHTA and CDR2 as FQGTGA. The CDR3 extends over 14 amino acids. V lost 5 bases and J lost 5, with 13 bases in between. The CDR3 reads CASSPRFGDNEQFF. The CDR3 region has the DNA TGTGCCAGCAGCCCACGATTCGGGGACAATGAGCAGTTCTTC. The entire variable domain, with the rest obtained from reference TRBV7-3 and TRBJ2-1, is as follows: GAGVSQTPSNKVTEKGKYVELRCDPISGHTALYWYRQSLGQGPEFLIYFQGTGAADDSGLPNDRFFAVRPEGSVSTLKIQRTERGDSAVYLCASSPRFGDNEQFFGPGTRLTVL.

This chain links TRBV18 with TRBJ1-1; D is ambiguous. The CDR3 has 14 residues. V lost 2 bases to trimming and J lost 1 base, with 8 bases between them. Germline CDR1 is KGHSH and CDR2 is LQKENI. In nucleotides, the CDR3 is TGTGCCAGCTCACCAGGTCCGGGGAACACTGAAGCTTTCTTT. This translates into CASSPGPGNTEAFF.

The chain is built from TRBV7-9 and TRBJ1-1; D gene ambiguous. V dropped 5 bases and J dropped 4 bases, with 23 bases sitting between them. This CDR3 has 17 residues. Germline-derived CDR1 and CDR2 are SEHNR and FQNEAQ (reference sequence). The CDR3: CASSQAPTGVTGTEAFF. In nucleotides, the CDR3 is TGTGCCAGCAGCCAAGCCCCCACCGGGGTAACGGGCACTGAAGCTTTCTTT.

CDR3 bases: TGCGCCAGCAGCCAAAGGCGGCAGGGGACGGACACTGAAGCTTTCTTT. Protein sequence: CASSQRRQGTDTEAFF. The J gene is TRBJ1-1, the V gene TRBV4-1; the D gene is possibly TRBD1 (6 bases). Germline V lookup: CDR1 MGHRA, CDR2 YSYEKL. The CDR3 covers 16 residues. Trimming removed 2 bases at V and 3 bases at J, with 16 bases between.

The gene calls are TRBV9 and TRBJ1-3; D ambiguous. CDR3 length: 13 amino acids. The germline gives CDR1 SGDLS, CDR2 YYNGEE. The V end was cut by 0 bases, the J end by 6 bases, with 7 bases between. The DNA for the CDR3 is TGTGCCAGCAGCGTAGGTGTCTTAAACACCATATATTTT. Its translation: CASSVGVLNTIYF.

The V and J genes are TRBV3-1 (or the pseudogene TRBV3-2) and TRBJ2-3; tentatively, D is TRBD1 (6 bases). V lost 0 bases, J lost 4 bases, and 11 bases lay in between. The CDR3 totals 15 residues. Germline V gene data show CDR1 as LGHDT and CDR2 as YNNKEL (reference sequence). CDR3 in amino acids: CASSQDGGFSDTQYF. CDR3 DNA sequence: TGTGCCAGCAGCCAAGATGGGGGCTTTTCAGATACGCAGTATTTT.

The chain carries TRBV30 and TRBJ1-4, with 8 bases fitting TRBD1. Per the germline V gene, CDR1 is GTSNPN and CDR2 is SVGIG (reference sequence). The V segment lost 0 bases and the J segment 8 bases; nucleotides outside the gene matches: 8. The CDR3 spans 15 residues. The CDR3 DNA sequence: TGTGCCTGGAGTGTAGGGGCAGGGGGCAGAGAAAAACTGTTTTTT. Amino acid sequence: CAWSVGAGGREKLFF.

The chain has TRBV2 and TRBJ2-7; the match to TRBD2 covers 10 bases. This CDR3 has 16 residues. The J segment lost 5 bases and the V segment lost 4 bases, leaving 11 bases of the junction unmatched. Looked up from germline, CDR1 is SNHLY and CDR2 is FYNNEI. Here the CDR3 DNA reads TGTGCCAGCAGTGCATGGAGCGGACTAGCGGCCCACGAGCAGTACGTC. This encodes CASSAWSGLAAHEQYV.

The chain couples TRBV12-5 to TRBJ2-2; perhaps TRBD2 as D (6 bases). The CDR3 is 18 residues long. The germline gives CDR1 LGHNT, CDR2 FRNRAP. Trimming shortened V by 1 base and J by 4 bases, and 19 bases separated the two germline ends. The CDR3 reads CASGLAPAGTWSTGELFF. The CDR3 DNA reads as TGTGCTAGTGGTTTGGCCCCTGCGGGGACGTGGAGCACCGGGGAGCTGTTTTTT.

The rearrangement links TRBV7-3 to TRBJ2-5, with D possibly being TRBD2 (6 bases). This CDR3 contains 13 residues. V dropped 3 bases and J dropped 5 bases, with 10 bases sitting between them. Germline CDR1 and CDR2: SGHTA and FQGTGA. The CDR3 nucleotides read TGTGCCAGCAGCTTGGGGGGATTGGAGACCCAGTACTTC. Translation: CASSLGGLETQYF.